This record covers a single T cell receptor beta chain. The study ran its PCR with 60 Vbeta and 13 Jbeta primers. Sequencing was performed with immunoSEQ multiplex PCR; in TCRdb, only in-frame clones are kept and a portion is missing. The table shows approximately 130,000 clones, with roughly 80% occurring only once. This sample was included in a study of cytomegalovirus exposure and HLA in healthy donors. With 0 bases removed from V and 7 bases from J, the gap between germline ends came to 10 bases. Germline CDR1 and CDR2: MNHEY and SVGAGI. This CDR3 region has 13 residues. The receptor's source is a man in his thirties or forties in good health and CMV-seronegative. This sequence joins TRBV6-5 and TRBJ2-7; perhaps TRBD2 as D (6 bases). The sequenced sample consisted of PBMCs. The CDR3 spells CASSYSRRGEQYF. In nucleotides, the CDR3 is TGTGCCAGCAGTTACTCCCGTCGGGGGGAGCAGTACTTC.